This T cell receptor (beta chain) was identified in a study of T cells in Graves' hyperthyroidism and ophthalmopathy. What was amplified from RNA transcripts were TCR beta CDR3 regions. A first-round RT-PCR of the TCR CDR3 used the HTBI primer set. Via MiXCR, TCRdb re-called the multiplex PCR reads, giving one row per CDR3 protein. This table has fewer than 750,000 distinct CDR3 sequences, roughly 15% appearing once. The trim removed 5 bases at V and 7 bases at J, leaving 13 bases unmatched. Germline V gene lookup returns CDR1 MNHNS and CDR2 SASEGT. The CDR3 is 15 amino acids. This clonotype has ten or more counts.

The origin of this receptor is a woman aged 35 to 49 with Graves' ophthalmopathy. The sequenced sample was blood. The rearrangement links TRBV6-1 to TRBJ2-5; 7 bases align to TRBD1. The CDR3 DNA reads TGTGCCAGCAGTCTCGCCGGGACAGCAAAAGCGACCCAGTACTTC. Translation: CASSLAGTAKATQYF.